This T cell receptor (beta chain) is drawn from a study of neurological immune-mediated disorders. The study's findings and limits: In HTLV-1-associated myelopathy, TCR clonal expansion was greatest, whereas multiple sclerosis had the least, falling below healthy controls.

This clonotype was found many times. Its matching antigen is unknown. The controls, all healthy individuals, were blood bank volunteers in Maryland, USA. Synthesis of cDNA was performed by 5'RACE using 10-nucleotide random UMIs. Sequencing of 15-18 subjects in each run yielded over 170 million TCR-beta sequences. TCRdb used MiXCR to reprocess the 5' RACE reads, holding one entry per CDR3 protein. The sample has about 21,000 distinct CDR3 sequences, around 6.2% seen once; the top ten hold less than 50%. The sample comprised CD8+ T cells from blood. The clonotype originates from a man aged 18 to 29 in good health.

The CDR3 DNA reads TGTGCCAGCAGCTTTCCAGGGTACGGGGCCAACGTCCTGACTTTC. Residues: CASSFPGYGANVLTF. The rearrangement uses TRBV7-9 and TRBJ2-6, with D maybe TRBD1 (5 bases). This CDR3 is built from 15 residues. CDR1 and CDR2 from the germline V gene are SEHNR and FQNEAQ (reference sequence). V lost 3 bases and J lost 4, with 10 bases in between.